These 32 T cell receptor beta chains originate from one sample sequenced in a study of neurological immune-mediated disorders. TCRdb redid the calling of the 5' RACE reads with MiXCR, one entry per CDR3 protein. The sample yields more than 45,000 distinct CDR3 sequences, 3.6% seen once. Sequenced input: PBMCs. These receptor sequences come from a man aged 25-45 years with multiple sclerosis.

In its sample, this clonotype was seen many times. This chain joins TRBV7-9 and TRBJ2-1; D is unresolved. Germline V CDR1 and CDR2: SEHNR, FQNEAQ (reference sequence). The CDR3 is 11 amino acids. Between the trimmed V and J ends, which lost 0 bases and 10 bases, there was a span of 4 bases. CDR3 bases: TGTGCCAGCAGCTTAGCGGGAGAGCAGTTCTTC. Its translation: CASSLAGEQFF. The full variable domain, its missing parts supplied by reference TRBV7-9 and TRBJ2-1, is DTGVSQNPRHKITKRGQNVTFRCDPISEHNRLYWYRQTLGQGPEFLTYFQNEAQLEKSRLLSDRFSAERPKGSFSTLEIQRTEQGDSAMYLCASSLAGEQFFGPGTRLTVL.

This clonotype came up many times. The chain has TRBV2 and TRBJ1-1, with D possibly being TRBD1 (5 bases). Germline V CDR1 and CDR2: SNHLY, FYNNEI. CDR3 size: 13 residues. Trimming took off 3 bases at V and 3 bases at J, with 8 bases between the two ends. This chain's CDR3 is CASSDQGYTEAFF. CDR3 nucleotide sequence: TGTGCCAGCAGTGACCAGGGATACACTGAAGCTTTCTTT. Based on the CDR3 plus reference TRBV2 and TRBJ1-1, the full variable domain is EPEVTQTPSHQVTQMGQEVILRCVPISNHLYFYWYRQILGQKVEFLVSFYNNEISEKSEIFDDQFSVERPDGSNFTLKIRSTKLEDSAMYFCASSDQGYTEAFFGQGTRLTVV.

This clonotype was observed at least ten times. The gene calls are TRBV5-1 and TRBJ1-2; 9 nucleotides line up with TRBD1. J was trimmed by 8 bases and V by 2 bases; bases with no gene match: 10. Germline V lookup: CDR1 SGHRS, CDR2 YFSETQ. The CDR3 length is 15 residues. CDR3: CASSFRDRDLLGYTF. For the CDR3, the DNA is TGCGCCAGCAGCTTCCGGGACAGGGACTTACTCGGCTACACCTTC.

To note about this clonotype: A read error may produce the germline difference seen at one junction end. This chain connects TRBV5-1 to TRBJ1-5; 8 nucleotides align to TRBD1. From germline, CDR1 is SGHRS and CDR2 YFSETQ. This CDR3 contains 14 residues. CDR3 DNA sequence: TGCGCCAGCAGCTTGGGGGACAGGCATCAGCCCCGGCATTTT. Amino acids: CASSLGDRHQPRHF.

This clonotype occurred many times. The chain couples TRBV20-1 to TRBJ2-7; D perhaps matches TRBD2 (6 bases). The CDR3 runs 13 residues. CDR1 and CDR2 from the germline V gene are DFQATT and SNEGSKA (reference sequence). The CDR3 DNA is TGCAGCGTTCAATTCCCAGGGACTTTCGAGCAGTACTTC. The encoded protein is CSVQFPGTFEQYF.

There are many counts of this clonotype. At one boundary the junction diverges from the germline segment, which might be a read error. V gene TRBV5-1 combines with J gene TRBJ1-4, with no clear D. The V gene's germline CDR1 is SGHRS and CDR2 YFSETQ. CDR3 length: 14 residues. CDR3 coding DNA: TGCGCCAGCAGTTTGGTAGCACCTAATGAAAAACTGTTTTTT. This codes for CASSLVAPNEKLFF.

This clonotype has ten or more counts. V gene TRBV2 combines with J gene TRBJ1-1, with a tentative D call TRBD1 (5 bases). Trimming pared 4 bases from V and 7 bases from J, leaving 10 bases between. The CDR3 loop spans 12 amino acids. Germline assignment: CDR1 SNHLY and CDR2 FYNNEI. This CDR3 reads CASSVQTVEAFF. CDR3 DNA: TGTGCCAGCAGTGTACAGACAGTTGAAGCTTTCTTT.

This clonotype came up once. This chain joins TRBV19 and TRBJ1-2; D gene uncertain. Germline CDR1 reads LNHDA; CDR2 reads SQIVND (reference sequence). V was clipped by 4 bases and J by 2 bases, with 14 bases between them. The CDR3 totals 15 residues. CDR3 nucleotides: TGTGCCAGTAGTAAAGGGATTGCCCTAAACTATGGCTACACCTTC. Protein product: CASSKGIALNYGYTF. Based on the CDR3 plus reference TRBV19 and TRBJ1-2, the full variable domain is DGGITQSPKYLFRKEGQNVTLSCEQNLNHDAMYWYRQDPGQGLRLIYYSQIVNDFQKGDIAEGYSVSREKKESFPLTVTSAQKNPTAFYLCASSKGIALNYGYTFGSGTRLTVV.

V usage is TRBV4-1 and J usage is TRBJ2-7, with D unclear. This CDR3 spans 13 amino acids. Germline lookup yields CDR1 MGHRA and CDR2 YSYEKL. V lost 4 bases and J lost 2, with 9 bases in between. This CDR3 reads CASSLTTTYEQYF. The CDR3 DNA sequence: TGCGCCAGCAGCCTGACAACCACCTACGAGCAGTACTTC.

This clonotype was seen many times. V gene TRBV6-6 combines with J gene TRBJ1-6; D unresolved. CDR1 is MNHNY and CDR2 is SVGAGI in the germline V gene (reference sequence). Trimming took off 0 bases at V and 7 bases at J, with 4 bases between the two ends. CDR3 length: 13 amino acids. The CDR3 protein is CASSYSGNSPLHF. The CDR3 DNA follows: TGTGCCAGCAGTTACTCAGGGAATTCACCCCTCCACTTT.

The sample holds a few counts of this clonotype. The gene calls are TRBV20-1 and TRBJ2-1, with a weak D call TRBD2 (5 bases). This CDR3 has 13 residues. Trimming removed 4 bases at V and 7 bases at J, with 14 bases between. Germline CDR1 and CDR2: DFQATT and SNEGSKA (reference sequence). The CDR3: CSATLGSPNEQFF. CDR3 DNA sequence: TGCAGTGCTACCCTTGGGAGTCCGAATGAGCAGTTCTTC.

V and J are TRBV27 and TRBJ2-1; no definite D call. This CDR3 comprises 15 residues. Per the germline V gene, CDR1 is MNHEY and CDR2 is SMNVEV (reference sequence). Trimming removed 7 bases from V and 2 bases from J, with 15 bases in between. CDR3 coding DNA: TGTGCCAGCACCCCTTACAGTGAGACCTACAATGAGCAGTTCTTC. This sequence encodes CASTPYSETYNEQFF.

Notes on this clonotype: Likely a read error: the CDR3 ends without its conserved phenylalanine or tryptophan. The genes are TRBV28 and TRBJ2-7; unclear D gene. Germline CDR1 reads MDHEN; CDR2 reads SYDVKM. The CDR3 extends over 13 amino acids. V shed 3 bases and J shed 4 bases, with 10 bases lying between them. The CDR3 DNA reads as TGTGCCAGCAGTTTGGCCTACCTTTACGAGCAGTACAAC. It encodes CASSLAYLYEQYN.

Of note for this clonotype: A read error may explain this, as a much larger clone is one base away. This chain joins TRBV28 and TRBJ1-6; D is unclear. Looked up from germline, CDR1 is MDHEN and CDR2 is SYDVKM. The CDR3 spans 17 residues. The CDR3 protein is CASSPPTWSSYNSPLNF. In nucleotides, the CDR3 is TGTGCCAGCAGTCCGCCGACATGGAGCTCCTATAATTCACCCCTCAACTTT. Full variable domain (missing parts from reference TRBV28 and TRBJ1-6): DVKVTQSSRYLVKRTGEKVFLECVQDMDHENMFWYRQDPGLGLRLIYFSYDVKMKEKGDIPEGYSVSREKKERFSLILESASTNQTSMYLCASSPPTWSSYNSPLNFGNGTRLTVT.

The sample holds many counts of this clonotype. This chain uses TRBV7-9 with TRBJ2-5; 9 bases are a match to TRBD1. CDR3 length: 15 residues. The V gene end was trimmed by 4 bases and the J gene end by 5 bases; junction bases not matched to a gene: 8. From germline, CDR1 is SEHNR and CDR2 FQNEAQ (reference sequence). CDR3 loop: CASSWADRGLETQYF. For the CDR3, the DNA is TGTGCCAGCAGCTGGGCCGACAGGGGGTTGGAGACCCAGTACTTC.

The V and J genes are TRBV27 and TRBJ2-7, with TRBD2 matching over 7 bases. The CDR3 runs to 13 residues. From germline, CDR1 is MNHEY and CDR2 SMNVEV (reference sequence). The trim removed 6 bases at V and 3 bases at J, leaving 5 bases unmatched. The CDR3, as DNA: TGTGCCAGCAGCCACCCGGGGGGCTACGAGCAGTACTTC. Protein sequence: CASSHPGGYEQYF.

This clonotype was found many times. J is TRBJ2-7 and V is TRBV3-1; 10 bases are shared with TRBD1. The ends lost 4 bases at V and 3 bases at J; junction bases unmatched: 3. CDR1 is LGHDT and CDR2 is YNNKEL in the germline V gene (reference sequence). The CDR3 sequence is 14 residues long. DNA of the CDR3: TGTGCCAGCAGCCCCGGACAGGGGGGCTACGAGCAGTACTTC. This gives the protein CASSPGQGGYEQYF.

This clonotype occurred many times. The V and J genes are TRBV21-1 and TRBJ2-7; the D call TRBD1 from the table was never checked on the DNA. TRBV21-1 is reported as a pseudogene. CDR3 length: 12 amino acids. The CDR3 DNA reads as TGTGCCAGCAAGGGTGGACAGTACGAGCAGTACTTC. It is translated as CASKGGQYEQYF.

This clonotype was detected ten times or more. V usage is TRBV20-1 and J usage is TRBJ2-3; 7 nucleotides agree with TRBD2. Per germline, CDR1 DFQATT and CDR2 SNEGSKA (reference sequence). CDR3 length: 12 amino acids. The ends lost 5 bases at V and 7 bases at J; junction bases unmatched: 6. The CDR3 sequence: CSAPGGKNTQYF. The DNA for the CDR3 is TGCAGTGCTCCGGGAGGCAAGAATACGCAGTATTTT.

Many counts were recorded for this clonotype. The rearrangement uses TRBV6-6 and TRBJ1-1, with a tentative D call TRBD1 (6 bases). V was pared by 6 bases and J by 0 bases, with 14 bases between. This CDR3 comprises 15 residues. Germline-derived CDR1 and CDR2 are MNHNY and SVGAGI (reference sequence). CDR3 DNA sequence: TGTGCCAGCAGCTTAGGGGGAGTTATGAACACTGAAGCTTTCTTT. The encoded protein is CASSLGGVMNTEAFF.

This clonotype came up many times. V is TRBV4-1 and J is TRBJ2-3, with D uncertain. V lost 2 bases, J lost 10 bases, and 16 bases lay in between. Germline V lookup: CDR1 MGHRA, CDR2 YSYEKL. The CDR3 has 14 amino acids. Here the CDR3 DNA reads TGCGCCAGCAGCCAAAGAGCACTTCCGATCGCGCAGTATTTT. It codes for CASSQRALPIAQYF.

Ten or more counts support this clonotype. The CDR3 loop reads CASSLDAGGPRTGELFF. The CDR3 region has the DNA TGCGCCAGCAGCTTGGACGCGGGAGGGCCGAGGACCGGGGAGCTGTTTTTT. This chain joins TRBV5-1 and TRBJ2-2; 9 positions agree with TRBD2. Germline lookup yields CDR1 SGHRS and CDR2 YFSETQ. The CDR3 has 17 residues. V trimming: 0 bases; J trimming: 5 bases; junction bases outside the gene matches: 8.

This clonotype was found many times. The V gene is TRBV29-1, the J gene TRBJ1-1, with D unresolved. Trimming pared 7 bases from V and 5 bases from J, leaving 14 bases between. The germline V gene encodes CDR1 SQVTM and CDR2 ANQGSEA. The CDR3 loop spans 12 amino acids. Here the CDR3 reads CSAKRIGTEAFF. The CDR3 coding sequence is TGCAGCGCTAAAAGGATTGGAACTGAAGCTTTCTTT.

This clonotype was picked up many times. The chain uses TRBV12-3 or TRBV12-4 and TRBJ2-5; TRBD1 might be the D (5 bases). CDR3 length: 14 amino acids. V was clipped by 7 bases and J by 2 bases, with 14 bases between them. Written as DNA, the CDR3 is TGTGCCAGCAAAAAAGCAGGGAAACAAGAGACCCAGTACTTC. It encodes CASKKAGKQETQYF.

This clonotype was seen ten or more times. The chain is built from TRBV12-3 or TRBV12-4 and TRBJ1-1, with 10 bases fitting TRBD1. This CDR3 is built from 14 residues. The trim removed 5 bases at V and 7 bases at J, leaving 7 bases unmatched. Written as DNA, the CDR3 is TGTGCCAGCAGTCCGGGACAGGGGCTGGATGAAGCTTTCTTT. Translation: CASSPGQGLDEAFF.

This chain connects TRBV7-9 to TRBJ2-6, with D uncertain. The CDR3 extends over 16 amino acids. The germline V gene has CDR1 SEHNR and CDR2 FQNEAQ (reference sequence). Between the trimmed V and J ends, which lost 5 bases and 0 bases, there was a span of 11 bases. CDR3 in amino acids: CASSADVDSGANVLTF. DNA for the CDR3: TGTGCCAGCAGCGCGGACGTAGACTCTGGGGCCAACGTCCTGACTTTC. The full variable domain, with the rest looked up from reference TRBV7-9 and TRBJ2-6, is DTGVSQNPRHKITKRGQNVTFRCDPISEHNRLYWYRQTLGQGPEFLTYFQNEAQLEKSRLLSDRFSAERPKGSFSTLEIQRTEQGDSAMYLCASSADVDSGANVLTFGAGSRLTVL.

This clonotype was counted at least ten times. The rearrangement uses TRBV20-1 and TRBJ1-1; D might be TRBD1 (6 bases). Trimming cost V 1 base and J 6 bases, with 15 bases left between them. In germline, CDR1 is DFQATT, CDR2 SNEGSKA (reference sequence). The CDR3 runs 14 residues. CDR3 coding DNA: TGCAGTGCTAGAGTATCGCGGGGGGGGCCTGAAGCTTTCTTT. This sequence encodes CSARVSRGGPEAFF.

This clonotype was seen more than once but under ten times. The V and J genes are TRBV12-3 or TRBV12-4 and TRBJ1-1; D is perhaps TRBD1 (6 bases). The V and J ends lost 3 bases and 0 bases respectively, with 17 bases between them. The CDR3 runs to 17 residues. CDR3 in amino acids: CASSFGGVGGLNTEAFF. CDR3 bases: TGTGCCAGCAGTTTTGGGGGCGTGGGGGGCTTGAACACTGAAGCTTTCTTT.

Ten or more counts support this clonotype. The rearrangement uses TRBV5-1 and TRBJ2-7, with D perhaps assigned TRBD1 or TRBD2 (5 bases each). The CDR3 extends over 14 amino acids. V lost 6 bases to trimming and J lost 6 bases, with 19 bases between them. Germline CDR1 SGHRS, CDR2 YFSETQ. The CDR3 region has the DNA TGCGCCAGCACTACTTCTACCGAAGGGACCGAGCAGTACTTC. Protein product: CASTTSTEGTEQYF.

The chain couples TRBV6-1 to TRBJ1-3; D ambiguous. The CDR3 totals 15 residues. V was trimmed by 0 bases and J by 4 bases, leaving 10 bases between them. CDR1 and CDR2 from the germline V gene are MNHNS and SASEGT. The CDR3 nucleotides are TGTGCCAGCAGTGAAGCCCAGGTTCCAGGAAACACCATATATTTT. As protein: CASSEAQVPGNTIYF.

The table lists this clonotype with many counts. The genes are TRBV13 and TRBJ2-5; 8 bases are shared with TRBD2. Per germline, CDR1 PRHDT and CDR2 FYEKMQ (reference sequence). The CDR3 contains 17 residues. With V trimmed by 6 bases and J by 2 bases, 14 bases remained unmatched. CDR3 in amino acids: CASRPTLAGAIQETQYF. The CDR3 DNA follows: TGTGCCAGCAGGCCGACGCTAGCGGGCGCGATTCAAGAGACCCAGTACTTC.

This clonotype was seen repeatedly, ten times or more. The chain employs TRBV7-2 and TRBJ2-7; 7 bases agree with TRBD2. The trim removed 3 bases at V and 6 bases at J, leaving 5 bases unmatched. CDR3 length: 13 amino acids. Germline lookup yields CDR1 SGHTA and CDR2 FQGNSA. In DNA form, the CDR3 reads TGTGCCAGCAGCTTTCTTGGCGGGAGCGAGCAGTACTTC. Translation gives CASSFLGGSEQYF.